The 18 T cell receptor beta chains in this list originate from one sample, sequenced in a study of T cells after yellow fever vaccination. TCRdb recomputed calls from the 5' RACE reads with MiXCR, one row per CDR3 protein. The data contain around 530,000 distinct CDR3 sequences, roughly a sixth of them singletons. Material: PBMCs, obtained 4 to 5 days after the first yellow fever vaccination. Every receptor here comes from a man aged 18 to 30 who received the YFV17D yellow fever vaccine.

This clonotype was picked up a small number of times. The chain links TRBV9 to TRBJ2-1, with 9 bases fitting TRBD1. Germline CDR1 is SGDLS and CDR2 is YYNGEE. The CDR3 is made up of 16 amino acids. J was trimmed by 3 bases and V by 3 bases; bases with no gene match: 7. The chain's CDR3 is CASSESPGQGYNEQFF. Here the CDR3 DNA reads TGTGCCAGCAGCGAATCTCCGGGACAGGGCTACAATGAGCAGTTCTTC.

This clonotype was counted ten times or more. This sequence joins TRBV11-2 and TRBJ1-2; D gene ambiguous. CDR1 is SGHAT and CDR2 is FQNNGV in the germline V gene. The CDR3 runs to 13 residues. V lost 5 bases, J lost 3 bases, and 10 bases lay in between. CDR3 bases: TGTGCCAGCAGCGACCGGGAATACTATGGCTACACCTTC. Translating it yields CASSDREYYGYTF.

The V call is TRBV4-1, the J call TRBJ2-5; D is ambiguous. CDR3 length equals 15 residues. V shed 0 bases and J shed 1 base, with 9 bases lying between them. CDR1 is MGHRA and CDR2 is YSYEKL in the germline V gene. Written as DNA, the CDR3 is TGCGCCAGCAGCCAAGATCGAACAGTCCAAGAGACCCAGTACTTC. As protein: CASSQDRTVQETQYF.

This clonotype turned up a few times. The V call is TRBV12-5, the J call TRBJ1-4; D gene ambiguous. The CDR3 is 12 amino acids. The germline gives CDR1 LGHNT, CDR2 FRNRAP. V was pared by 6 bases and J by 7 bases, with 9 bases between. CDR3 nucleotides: TGTGCTAGTGGCCCACGGAGTGAAAAACTGTTTTTT. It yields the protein CASGPRSEKLFF.

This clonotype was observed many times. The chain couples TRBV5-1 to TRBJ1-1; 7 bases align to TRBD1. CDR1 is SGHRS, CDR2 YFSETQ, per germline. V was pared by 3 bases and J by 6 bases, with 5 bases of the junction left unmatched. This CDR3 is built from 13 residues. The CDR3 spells CASSSYDRAEAFF. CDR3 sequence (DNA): TGCGCCAGCAGCTCATACGACAGGGCTGAAGCTTTCTTT.

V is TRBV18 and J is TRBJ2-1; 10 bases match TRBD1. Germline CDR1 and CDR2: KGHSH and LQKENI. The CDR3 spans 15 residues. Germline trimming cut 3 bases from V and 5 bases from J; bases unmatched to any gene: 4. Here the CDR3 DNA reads TGTGCCAGCTCACCCGGGACAGGGGCCCACAATGAGCAGTTCTTC. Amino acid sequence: CASSPGTGAHNEQFF.

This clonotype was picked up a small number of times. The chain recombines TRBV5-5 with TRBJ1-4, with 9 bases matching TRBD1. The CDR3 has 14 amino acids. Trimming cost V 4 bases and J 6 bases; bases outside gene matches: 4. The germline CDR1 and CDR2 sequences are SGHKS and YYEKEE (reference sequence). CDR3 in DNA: TGTGCCAGCAGCCAGAGACAGGGGGATGAAAAACTGTTTTTT. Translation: CASSQRQGDEKLFF. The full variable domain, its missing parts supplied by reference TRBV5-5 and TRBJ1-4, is DAGVTQSPTHLIKTRGQQVTLRCSPISGHKSVSWYQQVLGQGPQFIFQYYEKEERGRGNFPDRFSARQFPNYSSELNVNALLLGDSALYLCASSQRQGDEKLFFGSGTQLSVL.

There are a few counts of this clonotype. CDR3 residues: CASSSLAGRKQETQYF. In nucleotides, the CDR3 is TGTGCCAGCAGTTCTTTAGCGGGGCGGAAACAAGAGACCCAGTACTTC. J is TRBJ2-5 and V is TRBV6-2 or TRBV6-3; 8 bases fit TRBD2. Trimming took 4 bases from V and 2 from J; bases not matched to a gene: 9. The CDR3 length is 16 residues. Germline values: CDR1 MNHEY, CDR2 SVGEGT.

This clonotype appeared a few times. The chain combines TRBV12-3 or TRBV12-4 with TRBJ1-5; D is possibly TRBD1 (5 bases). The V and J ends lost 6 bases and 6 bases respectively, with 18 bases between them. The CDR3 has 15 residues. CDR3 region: CASRRDGEGSQPQHF. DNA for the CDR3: TGTGCCAGCAGGAGGGACGGAGAGGGGAGTCAGCCCCAGCATTTT.

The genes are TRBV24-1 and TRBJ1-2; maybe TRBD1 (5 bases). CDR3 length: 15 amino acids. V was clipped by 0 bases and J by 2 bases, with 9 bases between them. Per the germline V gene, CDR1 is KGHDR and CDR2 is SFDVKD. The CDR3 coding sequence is TGTGCCACCAGTGATTTGCAAGGGGAAAACTATGGCTACACCTTC. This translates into CATSDLQGENYGYTF.

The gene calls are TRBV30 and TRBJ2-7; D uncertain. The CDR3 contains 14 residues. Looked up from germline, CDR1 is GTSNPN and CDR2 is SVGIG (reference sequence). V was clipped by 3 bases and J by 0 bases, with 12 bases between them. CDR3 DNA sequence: TGTGCCTGGAGGGCTTTAGTGAGCTCCTACGAGCAGTACTTC. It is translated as CAWRALVSSYEQYF.

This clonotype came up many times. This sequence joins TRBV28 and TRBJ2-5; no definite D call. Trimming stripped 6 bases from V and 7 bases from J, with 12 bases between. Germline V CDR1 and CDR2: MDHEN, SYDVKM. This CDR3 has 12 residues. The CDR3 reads CASSNIPRTQYF. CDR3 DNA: TGTGCCAGCAGCAACATTCCGCGGACCCAGTACTTC.

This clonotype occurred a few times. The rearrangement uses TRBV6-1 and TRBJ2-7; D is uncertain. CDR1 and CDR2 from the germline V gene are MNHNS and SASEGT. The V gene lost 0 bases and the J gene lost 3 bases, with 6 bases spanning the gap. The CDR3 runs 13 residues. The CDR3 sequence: CASSEALVYEQYF. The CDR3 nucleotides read TGTGCCAGCAGTGAAGCATTGGTCTACGAGCAGTACTTC.

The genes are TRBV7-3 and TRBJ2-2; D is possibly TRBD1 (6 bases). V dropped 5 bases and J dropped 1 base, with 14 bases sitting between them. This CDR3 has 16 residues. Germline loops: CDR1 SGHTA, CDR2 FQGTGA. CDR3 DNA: TGTGCCAGCAGCCCTGACAGGAGACAGAACACCGGGGAGCTGTTTTTT. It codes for CASSPDRRQNTGELFF.

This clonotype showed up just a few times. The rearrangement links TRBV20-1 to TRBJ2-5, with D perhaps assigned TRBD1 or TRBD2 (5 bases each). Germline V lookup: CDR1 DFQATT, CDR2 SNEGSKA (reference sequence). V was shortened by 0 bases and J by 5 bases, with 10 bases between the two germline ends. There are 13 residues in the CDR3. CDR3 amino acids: CSAREGDVETQYF. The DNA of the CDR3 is TGCAGTGCTAGAGAGGGGGATGTGGAGACCCAGTACTTC.

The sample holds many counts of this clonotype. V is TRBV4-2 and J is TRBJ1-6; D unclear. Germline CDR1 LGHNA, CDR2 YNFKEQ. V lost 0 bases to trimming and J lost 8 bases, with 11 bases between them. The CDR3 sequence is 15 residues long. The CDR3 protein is CASSQEGGPYSPLHF. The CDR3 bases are TGTGCCAGCAGCCAAGAAGGTGGCCCTTATTCACCCCTCCACTTT.

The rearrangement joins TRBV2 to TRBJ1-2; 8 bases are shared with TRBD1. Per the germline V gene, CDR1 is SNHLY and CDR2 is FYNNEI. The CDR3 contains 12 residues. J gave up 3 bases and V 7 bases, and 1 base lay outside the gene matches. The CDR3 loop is CASKQGDYGYTF. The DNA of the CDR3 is TGTGCCAGCAAACAGGGGGACTATGGCTACACCTTC.

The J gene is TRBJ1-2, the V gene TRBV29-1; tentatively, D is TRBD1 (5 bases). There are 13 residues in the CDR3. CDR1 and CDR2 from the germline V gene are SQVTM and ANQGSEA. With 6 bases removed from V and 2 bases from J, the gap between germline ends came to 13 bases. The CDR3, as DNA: TGCAGCGTAACCGAACGGGGGAACTATGGCTACACCTTC. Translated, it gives CSVTERGNYGYTF.